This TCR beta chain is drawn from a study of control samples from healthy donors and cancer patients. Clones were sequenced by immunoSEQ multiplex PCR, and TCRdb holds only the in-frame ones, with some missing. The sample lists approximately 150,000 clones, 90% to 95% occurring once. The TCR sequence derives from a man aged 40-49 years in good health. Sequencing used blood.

The chain's CDR3 is CASRHLNTEAFF. In DNA, the CDR3 is TGTGCCAGCAGACACCTGAACACTGAAGCTTTCTTT. This chain uses TRBV28 with TRBJ1-1; no clear D. V shed 6 bases and J shed 0 bases, with 5 bases lying between them. Germline CDR1 MDHEN, CDR2 SYDVKM. The length of the CDR3 is 12 residues.